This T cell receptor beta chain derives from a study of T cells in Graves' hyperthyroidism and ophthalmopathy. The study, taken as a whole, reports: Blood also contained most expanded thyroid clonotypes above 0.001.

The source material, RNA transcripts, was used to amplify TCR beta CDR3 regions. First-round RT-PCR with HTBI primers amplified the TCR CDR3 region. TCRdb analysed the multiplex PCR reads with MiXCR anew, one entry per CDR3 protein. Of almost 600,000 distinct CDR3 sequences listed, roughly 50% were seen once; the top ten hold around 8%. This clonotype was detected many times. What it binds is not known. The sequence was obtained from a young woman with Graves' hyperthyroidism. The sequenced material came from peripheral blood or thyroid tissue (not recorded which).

The CDR3 coding sequence is TGTGCCAGCAGCTTGTCCTGGGGACAGAGCGGGTTCTACACCTTC. This sequence encodes CASSLSWGQSGFYTF. The genes are TRBV5-4 and TRBJ1-2; 7 nucleotides agree with TRBD1. The V segment lost 1 base and the J segment 10 bases; nucleotides outside the gene matches: 13. The CDR3 is 15 residues long. Germline loops: CDR1 SGHNT, CDR2 YYREEE (reference sequence).